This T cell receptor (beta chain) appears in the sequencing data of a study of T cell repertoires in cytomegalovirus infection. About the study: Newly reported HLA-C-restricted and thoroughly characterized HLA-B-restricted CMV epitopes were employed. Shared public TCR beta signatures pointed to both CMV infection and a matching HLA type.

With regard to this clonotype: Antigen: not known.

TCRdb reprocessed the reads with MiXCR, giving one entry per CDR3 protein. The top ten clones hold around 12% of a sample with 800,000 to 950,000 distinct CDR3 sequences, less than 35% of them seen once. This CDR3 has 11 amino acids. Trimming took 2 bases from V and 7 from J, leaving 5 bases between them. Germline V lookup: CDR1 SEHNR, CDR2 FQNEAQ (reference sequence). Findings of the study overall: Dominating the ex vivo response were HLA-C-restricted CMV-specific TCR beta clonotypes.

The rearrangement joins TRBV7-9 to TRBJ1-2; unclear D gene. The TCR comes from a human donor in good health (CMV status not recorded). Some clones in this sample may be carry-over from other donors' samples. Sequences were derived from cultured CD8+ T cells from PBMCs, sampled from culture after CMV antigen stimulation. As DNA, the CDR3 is TGTGCCAGCAGCTTATCGGGTGGCTACACCTTC. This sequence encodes CASSLSGGYTF.